The 27 T cell receptor beta chains in this list originate from one sample, sequenced in a study of cytomegalovirus exposure and HLA in healthy donors. Primers: 60 Vbeta forward and 13 Jbeta reverse. Some clones are missing from TCRdb's copy, which holds only in-frame ones; the method was immunoSEQ multiplex PCR. The data contain roughly 110,000 clones, roughly 74% of them seen just once; the ten biggest clones take up roughly 2.5%. Sequences were obtained from PBMCs. The receptors originated from a man in his forties in good health and CMV-seronegative.

The CDR3 here is CASSGPDRGITGELFF. Here the CDR3 DNA reads TGTGCCAGCAGTGGACCAGACAGGGGGATCACCGGGGAGCTGTTTTTT. The chain carries TRBV2 and TRBJ2-2; 9 positions match TRBD1. CDR3 length equals 16 residues. Germline CDR1 is SNHLY and CDR2 is FYNNEI. The trim removed 4 bases at V and 4 bases at J, leaving 7 bases unmatched.

The J gene is TRBJ2-3, the V gene TRBV5-8; possible D gene TRBD2, 6 bases. The CDR3 loop spans 16 amino acids. Germline V gives CDR1 SGHTS, CDR2 YDEGEE. Trimming left V 2 bases short and J 2 bases short, with 15 bases between. The CDR3 DNA reads TGTGCCAGCAGCTTTGGCACTAGCATCCTCACAGATACGCAGTATTTT. It codes for CASSFGTSILTDTQYF.

This clone has just a few counts. The chain has TRBV18 and TRBJ1-5, with D perhaps TRBD1 (6 bases). V was trimmed by 4 bases and J by 0 bases, leaving 13 bases between them. CDR3 size: 16 residues. Germline CDR1 reads KGHSH; CDR2 reads LQKENI. The CDR3: CASSLSGTYSNQPQHF. The CDR3, as DNA: TGTGCCAGCTCACTATCCGGGACATATAGCAATCAGCCCCAGCATTTT.

The rearrangement joins TRBV7-6 to TRBJ2-7; 10 bases are shared with TRBD1. The CDR3 has 15 amino acids. Per germline, CDR1 SGHVS and CDR2 FNYEAQ. J lost 2 bases, V lost 4 bases, and 5 bases had no gene match. CDR3 bases: TGTGCCAGCAGCTCAACCGGGACAGGGGCCTACGAGCAGTACTTC. It is translated as CASSSTGTGAYEQYF.

This clone was observed once. The chain combines TRBV5-6 with TRBJ2-7; 12 nucleotides align to TRBD1. Germline V lookup: CDR1 SGHDT, CDR2 YYEEEE. This CDR3 comprises 14 residues. V shed 8 bases and J 2 bases; nucleotides not matched to a gene: 5. The CDR3 loop reads CASRGQGATYEQYF. CDR3 nucleotide sequence: TGTGCCAGTAGGGGACAGGGGGCAACCTACGAGCAGTACTTC.

This clone was counted between two and nine times. This rearrangement joins TRBV5-4 to TRBJ2-2; tentatively, D is TRBD2 (6 bases). The V gene lost 0 bases and the J gene lost 1 base, with 16 bases spanning the gap. The CDR3 is made up of 18 amino acids. Per the germline V gene, CDR1 is SGHNT and CDR2 is YYREEE (reference sequence). The CDR3 region has the DNA TGTGCCAGCAGCTTGGCCGGGCGCGGCGGGATGAACACCGGGGAGCTGTTTTTT. This translates into CASSLAGRGGMNTGELFF.

This chain joins TRBV10-1 and TRBJ1-1; 9 positions agree with TRBD1. This CDR3 region has 16 residues. V trimming: 7 bases; J trimming: 1 base; junction bases outside the gene matches: 10. In germline, CDR1 is WNHNN, CDR2 SYGVQD (reference sequence). In DNA, the CDR3 is TGCGCCAGCATCACAGGGACAGGGAAGGGGAACACTGAAGCTTTCTTT. Translated, it gives CASITGTGKGNTEAFF.

This sequence joins TRBV2 and TRBJ1-5; TRBD1 matches 7 bases. The CDR3 sequence is 16 residues long. Germline CDR1 reads SNHLY; CDR2 reads FYNNEI. Trimming at V came to 8 bases and at J to 4 bases, leaving 14 bases not matched to a gene. CDR3 DNA sequence: TGTGCCAGCGAGAAGGGGGCGGGTGGGGGAAATCAGCCCCAGCATTTT. It yields the protein CASEKGAGGGNQPQHF.

This clone has just a few counts. The rearrangement uses TRBV5-4 and TRBJ1-3; D not certain. V was clipped by 4 bases and J by 0 bases, with 11 bases between them. The CDR3 spans 15 residues. Germline V gene data show CDR1 as SGHNT and CDR2 as YYREEE (reference sequence). DNA for the CDR3: TGTGCCAGCAGCCAGTGGCACCCCTCTGGAAACACCATATATTTT. This codes for CASSQWHPSGNTIYF.

This clone was seen more than once but under ten times. The V gene is TRBV6-1, the J gene TRBJ2-3; 9 bases fit TRBD1. The V and J ends lost 4 bases and 3 bases, in that order; junction bases with no gene match: 8. This CDR3 is 16 amino acids long. The germline gives CDR1 MNHNS, CDR2 SASEGT. The CDR3 DNA sequence: TGTGCCAGCAGTGGGGGGGGGACAGGGTGGACAGATACGCAGTATTTT. It encodes CASSGGGTGWTDTQYF.

The rearrangement links TRBV11-2 to TRBJ2-4; D ambiguous. This CDR3 has 13 residues. Germline V gene sequence: CDR1 SGHAT, CDR2 FQNNGV. Trimming cost V 7 bases and J 0 bases, with 7 bases left between them. The CDR3 sequence: CASTPLAKNIQYF. CDR3 coding DNA: TGTGCCAGCACCCCTCTAGCCAAAAACATTCAGTACTTC.

The genes are TRBV7-9 and TRBJ2-5; 7 bases map to TRBD2. This CDR3 contains 15 residues. Germline V gives CDR1 SEHNR, CDR2 FQNEAQ (reference sequence). After removal of 2 bases from V and 2 bases from J, the junction contained 5 bases not matched to a gene. The chain's CDR3 is CASSLFGGGQETQYF. CDR3 in DNA: TGTGCCAGCAGCTTATTCGGCGGGGGACAAGAGACCCAGTACTTC. Filled out from reference TRBV7-9 and TRBJ2-5, the complete variable domain reads DTGVSQNPRHKITKRGQNVTFRCDPISEHNRLYWYRQTLGQGPEFLTYFQNEAQLEKSRLLSDRFSAERPKGSFSTLEIQRTEQGDSAMYLCASSLFGGGQETQYFGPGTRLLVL.

A single count supports this clone. V gene TRBV14 combines with J gene TRBJ2-7; D not resolved. The CDR3 is 13 amino acids. The V end lost 4 bases, the J end lost 0 bases, and 7 bases lay between the germline ends. Germline CDR1 SGHDN, CDR2 FVKESK. The CDR3 DNA is TGTGCCAGCAGCCTCCCCAGCTCCTACGAGCAGTACTTC. This gives the protein CASSLPSSYEQYF.

J is TRBJ1-4 and V is TRBV5-1; TRBD1 matches 7 bases. Germline CDR1 and CDR2: SGHRS and YFSETQ. The J segment lost 6 bases and the V segment lost 4 bases, leaving 6 bases of the junction unmatched. The CDR3 length is 14 residues. In DNA, the CDR3 is TGCGCCAGCAGCGTCGCCGGGACAGATGAAAAACTGTTTTTT. Encoded protein: CASSVAGTDEKLFF.

The genes are TRBV2 and TRBJ2-5; D possibly corresponds to TRBD2 (5 bases). Trimming cost V 2 bases and J 2 bases, with 24 bases left between them. Per the germline V gene, CDR1 is SNHLY and CDR2 is FYNNEI. This CDR3 spans 19 amino acids. This chain's CDR3 is CASSELAWLTGRKQETQYF. CDR3 DNA: TGTGCCAGCAGTGAATTAGCGTGGCTGACCGGCAGGAAACAAGAGACCCAGTACTTC.

The sample holds one count of this clone. The chain carries TRBV6-5 and TRBJ1-1; D is possibly TRBD1 (5 bases). This CDR3 spans 11 amino acids. The V end lost 0 bases, the J end lost 10 bases, and 6 bases lay between the germline ends. Germline CDR1 MNHEY, CDR2 SVGAGI. In nucleotides, the CDR3 is TGTGCCAGCAGTTACTCGGGGGGAGCTTTCTTT. Translated, it gives CASSYSGGAFF.

In its sample, this clone was seen once. This chain connects TRBV10-3 to TRBJ1-2; TRBD1 aligns across 7 bases. Germline-derived CDR1 and CDR2 are ENHRY and SYGVKD. Unmatched junction bases numbered 12, after V lost 6 bases and J lost 5 bases. The CDR3 is 15 residues long. CDR3 coding DNA: TGTGCCATCAGCACCAAGACAGGGACTCGGTATGGCTACACCTTC. Translating gives CAISTKTGTRYGYTF.

The chain employs TRBV19 and TRBJ2-7; TRBD2 is a possible D gene (5 bases). The length of the CDR3 is 15 residues. Trimming removed 3 bases from V and 2 bases from J, with 14 bases in between. CDR1 and CDR2 from the germline V gene are LNHDA and SQIVND (reference sequence). CDR3 DNA sequence: TGTGCCAGTAGTATTCAAGCGGAGGCCCCCTACGAGCAGTACTTC. Its translation is CASSIQAEAPYEQYF. Full variable domain (outside the CDR3, taken from reference TRBV19 and TRBJ2-7): DGGITQSPKYLFRKEGQNVTLSCEQNLNHDAMYWYRQDPGQGLRLIYYSQIVNDFQKGDIAEGYSVSREKKESFPLTVTSAQKNPTAFYLCASSIQAEAPYEQYFGPGTRLTVT.

The table lists this clone with a count of one. The genes are TRBV5-5 and TRBJ1-3, with D uncertain. Germline-derived CDR1 and CDR2 are SGHKS and YYEKEE (reference sequence). This CDR3 is 17 amino acids long. V was shortened by 2 bases and J by 0 bases, with 15 bases between the two germline ends. CDR3 amino acids: CASSLLRSSNSGNTIYF. CDR3 coding DNA: TGTGCCAGCAGCTTACTACGCTCGTCCAACTCTGGAAACACCATATATTTT.

V usage is TRBV7-6 and J usage is TRBJ1-5; D is ambiguous. The CDR3 length is 13 residues. The germline V and J ends were trimmed by 3 bases and 5 bases, with 8 bases remaining between them. Germline V gives CDR1 SGHVS, CDR2 FNYEAQ. CDR3 sequence reads: CASSLMADQPQHF. The DNA for the CDR3 is TGTGCCAGCAGCTTGATGGCGGATCAGCCCCAGCATTTT.

The V and J genes are TRBV25-1 and TRBJ1-4, with 7 bases fitting TRBD1. Germline assignment: CDR1 MGHDK and CDR2 SYGVNS. V dropped 0 bases and J dropped 8; count of bases not matched to a gene: 6. The CDR3 is made up of 15 amino acids. The CDR3 sequence: CASSEYGRGVEKLFF. Written as DNA, the CDR3 is TGTGCCAGCAGTGAATATGGCAGGGGGGTGGAAAAACTGTTTTTT.

The chain combines TRBV16 with TRBJ1-4; D might be TRBD1 (5 bases). Germline V lookup: CDR1 KGHSY, CDR2 FQNENV. Trimming cost V 0 bases and J 7 bases, with 6 bases left between them. The length of the CDR3 is 13 residues. The DNA for the CDR3 is TGTGCCAGCAGCCAATCGGGGCCTGAAAAACTGTTTTTT. Its translation is CASSQSGPEKLFF.

The chain combines TRBV5-4 with TRBJ2-1, with 7 bases fitting TRBD1. Germline values: CDR1 SGHNT, CDR2 YYREEE (reference sequence). The trim removed 2 bases at V and 7 bases at J, leaving 9 bases unmatched. The CDR3 has 15 residues. DNA for the CDR3: TGTGCCAGCAGCTTTCCCGGGACAGTCGGAAATGAGCAGTTCTTC. This translates into CASSFPGTVGNEQFF.

The chain recombines TRBV5-1 with TRBJ2-1; 12 positions agree with TRBD2. Germline V gene lookup returns CDR1 SGHRS and CDR2 YFSETQ. The CDR3 is 17 amino acids. V dropped 0 bases and J dropped 7; count of bases not matched to a gene: 8. This CDR3 is CASSLEPSGGAGNEQFF. DNA of the CDR3: TGCGCCAGCAGCTTGGAACCTAGCGGGGGGGCAGGAAATGAGCAGTTCTTC.

This clone was observed a handful of times. The identical CDR3 is also encoded by other nucleotide sequences in the sample. The CDR3 DNA is TGCGCCAGCAGCTTGGGACAGGGTTACACTGAAGCTTTCTTT. It translates to CASSLGQGYTEAFF. This chain joins TRBV5-1 and TRBJ1-1; 7 bases line up with TRBD1. The CDR3 extends over 14 amino acids. Per the germline V gene, CDR1 is SGHRS and CDR2 is YFSETQ. V dropped 0 bases and J dropped 3; count of bases not matched to a gene: 2.

Only one count was recorded for this clone. This same CDR3 is encoded by further DNA sequences in the sample. The V gene is TRBV15, the J gene TRBJ1-2, with D possibly matching TRBD1 (6 bases). The length of the CDR3 is 15 residues. Trimming pared 5 bases from V and 4 bases from J, leaving 17 bases between. The germline V gene encodes CDR1 LNHNV and CDR2 YYDKDF (reference sequence). The chain's CDR3 is CATSPRGDAGYGYTF. CDR3 nucleotides: TGTGCCACCAGCCCCAGGGGCGACGCGGGCTATGGCTACACCTTC.

The genes are TRBV5-4 and TRBJ1-2; 7 bases fit TRBD1. Per germline, CDR1 SGHNT and CDR2 YYREEE (reference sequence). The CDR3 spans 16 residues. The J segment lost 1 base and the V segment lost 3 bases, leaving 9 bases of the junction unmatched. The CDR3 DNA reads as TGTGCCAGCAGCTCGGACAGGTGGGGAATTAACTATGGCTACACCTTC. Translation: CASSSDRWGINYGYTF. Together with reference TRBV5-4 and TRBJ1-2, the CDR3 gives the full variable domain: ETGVTQSPTHLIKTRGQQVTLRCSSQSGHNTVSWYQQALGQGPQFIFQYYREEENGRGNFPPRFSGLQFPNYSSELNVNALELDDSALYLCASSSDRWGINYGYTFGSGTRLTVV.